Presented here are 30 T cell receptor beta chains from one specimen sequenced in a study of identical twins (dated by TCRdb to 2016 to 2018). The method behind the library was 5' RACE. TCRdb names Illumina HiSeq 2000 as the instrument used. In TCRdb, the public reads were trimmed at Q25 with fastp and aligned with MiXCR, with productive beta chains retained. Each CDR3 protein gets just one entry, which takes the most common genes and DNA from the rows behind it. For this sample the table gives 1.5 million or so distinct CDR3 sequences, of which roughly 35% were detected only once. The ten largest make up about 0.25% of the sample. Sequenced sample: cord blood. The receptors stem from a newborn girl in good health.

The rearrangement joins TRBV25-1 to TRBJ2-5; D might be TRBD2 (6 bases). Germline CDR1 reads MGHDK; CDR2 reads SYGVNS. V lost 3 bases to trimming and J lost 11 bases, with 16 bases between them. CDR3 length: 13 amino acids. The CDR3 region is CASSDGVRREQYF. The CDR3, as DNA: TGTGCCAGCAGTGATGGGGTTCGCCGGGAGCAGTACTTC. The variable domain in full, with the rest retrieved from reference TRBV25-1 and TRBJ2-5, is EADIYQTPRYLVIGTGKKITLECSQTMGHDKMYWYQQDPGMELHLIHYSYGVNSTEKGDLSSESTVSRIRTEHFPLTLESARPSHTSQYLCASSDGVRREQYFGPGTRLLVL.

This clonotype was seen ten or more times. CDR3 coding DNA: TGTGCCAGCAGTTACGTACTAGCGGCATACAATGAGCAGTTCTTC. It translates to CASSYVLAAYNEQFF. The rearrangement links TRBV6-6 to TRBJ2-1, with 8 bases that match TRBD2. CDR3 length: 15 amino acids. V shed 2 bases and J 4 bases; nucleotides not matched to a gene: 4. The germline gives CDR1 MNHNY, CDR2 SVGAGI (reference sequence).

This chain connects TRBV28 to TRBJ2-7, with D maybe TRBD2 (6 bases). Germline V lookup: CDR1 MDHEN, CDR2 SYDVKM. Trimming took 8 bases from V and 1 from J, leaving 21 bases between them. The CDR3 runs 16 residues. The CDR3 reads CASEPGPGGGSYEQYF. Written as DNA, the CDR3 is TGTGCCAGCGAACCCGGGCCCGGGGGAGGATCCTACGAGCAGTACTTC.

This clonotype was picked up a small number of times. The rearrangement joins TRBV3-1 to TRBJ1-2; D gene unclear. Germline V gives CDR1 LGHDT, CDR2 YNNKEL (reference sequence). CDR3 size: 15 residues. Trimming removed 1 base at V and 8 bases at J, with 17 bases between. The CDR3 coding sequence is TGTGCCAGCAGCCAAGTAGCGGGCCTCTGGGGAGGCTACACCTTC. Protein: CASSQVAGLWGGYTF. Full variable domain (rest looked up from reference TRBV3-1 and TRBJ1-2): DTAVSQTPKYLVTQMGNDKSIKCEQNLGHDTMYWYKQDSKKFLKIMFSYNNKELIINETVPNRFSPKSPDKAHLNLHINSLELGDSAVYFCASSQVAGLWGGYTFGSGTRLTVV.

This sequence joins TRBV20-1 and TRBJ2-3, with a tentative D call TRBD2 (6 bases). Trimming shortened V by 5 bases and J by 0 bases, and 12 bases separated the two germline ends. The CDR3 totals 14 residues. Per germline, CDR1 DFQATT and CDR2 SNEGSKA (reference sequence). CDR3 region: CSAQRDSSTDTQYF. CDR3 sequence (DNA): TGCAGTGCTCAGAGGGACTCTAGCACAGATACGCAGTATTTT.

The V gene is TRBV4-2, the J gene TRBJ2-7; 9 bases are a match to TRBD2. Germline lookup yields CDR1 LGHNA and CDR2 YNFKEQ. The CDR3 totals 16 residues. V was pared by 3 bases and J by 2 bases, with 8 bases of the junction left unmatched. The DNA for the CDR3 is TGTGCCAGCAGCCAGGCCTCTAGCGGGAAGACCTACGAGCAGTACTTC. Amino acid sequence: CASSQASSGKTYEQYF.

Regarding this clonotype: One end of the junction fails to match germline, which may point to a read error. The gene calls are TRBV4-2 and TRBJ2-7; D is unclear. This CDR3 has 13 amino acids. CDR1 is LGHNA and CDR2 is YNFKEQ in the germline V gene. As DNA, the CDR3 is TGTGCCGGCAGCCAAGAATGGGCCCGAGAGCAGTACTTC. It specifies CAGSQEWAREQYF.

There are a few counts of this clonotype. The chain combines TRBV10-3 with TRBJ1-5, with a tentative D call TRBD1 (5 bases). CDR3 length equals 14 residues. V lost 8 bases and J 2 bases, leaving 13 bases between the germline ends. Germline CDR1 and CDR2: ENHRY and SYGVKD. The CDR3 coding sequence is TGTGCCATCTCCCTAGGGGAGGGCAATCAGCCCCAGCATTTT. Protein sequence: CAISLGEGNQPQHF.

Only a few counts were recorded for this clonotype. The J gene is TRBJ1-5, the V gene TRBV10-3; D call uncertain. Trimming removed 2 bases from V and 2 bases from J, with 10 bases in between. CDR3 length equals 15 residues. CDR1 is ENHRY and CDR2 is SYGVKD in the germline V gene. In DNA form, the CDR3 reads TGTGCCATCAGTGAGCGGATCGGGGGCAATCAGCCCCAGCATTTT. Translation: CAISERIGGNQPQHF.

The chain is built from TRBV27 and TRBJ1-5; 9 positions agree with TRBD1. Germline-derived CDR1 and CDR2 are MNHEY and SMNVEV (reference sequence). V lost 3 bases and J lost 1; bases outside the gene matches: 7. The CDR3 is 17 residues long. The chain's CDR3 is CASSLTGGPFSNQPQHF. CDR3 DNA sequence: TGTGCCAGCAGTTTGACAGGGGGTCCCTTCAGCAATCAGCCCCAGCATTTT.

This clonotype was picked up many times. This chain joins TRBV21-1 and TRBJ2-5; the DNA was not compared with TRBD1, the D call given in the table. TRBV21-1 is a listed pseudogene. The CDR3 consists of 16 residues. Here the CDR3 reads CASNPIDRQGAETQYF. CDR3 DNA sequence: TGTGCCAGCAACCCAATAGATCGACAGGGAGCAGAGACCCAGTACTTC.

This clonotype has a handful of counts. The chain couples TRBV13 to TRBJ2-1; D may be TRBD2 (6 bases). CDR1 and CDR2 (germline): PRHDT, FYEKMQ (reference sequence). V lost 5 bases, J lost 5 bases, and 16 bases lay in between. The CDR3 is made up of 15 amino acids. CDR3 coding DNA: TGTGCCAGCAGCCCCTCAGTGGGGGGAAACAATGAGCAGTTCTTC. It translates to CASSPSVGGNNEQFF.

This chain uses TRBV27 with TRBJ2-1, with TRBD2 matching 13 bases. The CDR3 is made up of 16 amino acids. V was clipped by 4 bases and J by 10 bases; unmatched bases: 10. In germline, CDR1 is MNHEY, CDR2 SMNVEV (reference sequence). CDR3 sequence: CASSSLLAGGPSEQFF. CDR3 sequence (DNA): TGTGCCAGCAGTTCCCTACTAGCGGGAGGGCCCTCCGAGCAGTTCTTC.

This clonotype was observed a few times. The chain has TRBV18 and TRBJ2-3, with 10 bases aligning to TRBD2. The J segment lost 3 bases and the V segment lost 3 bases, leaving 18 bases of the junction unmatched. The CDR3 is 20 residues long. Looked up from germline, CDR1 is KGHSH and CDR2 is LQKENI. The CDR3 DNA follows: TGTGCCAGCTCACCTTCCAAGGGGTACGGGCTAGCGGGGGAGACAGATACGCAGTATTTT. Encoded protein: CASSPSKGYGLAGETDTQYF.

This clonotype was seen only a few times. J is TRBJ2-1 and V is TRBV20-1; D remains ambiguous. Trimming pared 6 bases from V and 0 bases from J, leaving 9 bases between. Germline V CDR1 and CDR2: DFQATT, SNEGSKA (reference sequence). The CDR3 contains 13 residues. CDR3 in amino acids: CSAPSDSYNEQFF. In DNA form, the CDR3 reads TGCAGTGCCCCCTCGGACTCCTACAATGAGCAGTTCTTC.

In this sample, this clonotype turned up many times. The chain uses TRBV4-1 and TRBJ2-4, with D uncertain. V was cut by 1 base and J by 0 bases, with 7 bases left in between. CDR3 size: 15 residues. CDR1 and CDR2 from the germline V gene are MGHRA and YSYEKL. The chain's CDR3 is CASSQAYLAKNIQYF. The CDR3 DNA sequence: TGCGCCAGCAGCCAAGCCTACCTAGCCAAAAACATTCAGTACTTC.

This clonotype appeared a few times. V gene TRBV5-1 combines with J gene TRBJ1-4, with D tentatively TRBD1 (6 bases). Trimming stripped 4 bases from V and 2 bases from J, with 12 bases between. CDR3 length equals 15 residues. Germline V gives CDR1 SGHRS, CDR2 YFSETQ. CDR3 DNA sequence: TGCGCCAGCAGCACAGGGAAGACTACTAATGAAAAACTGTTTTTT. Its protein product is CASSTGKTTNEKLFF.

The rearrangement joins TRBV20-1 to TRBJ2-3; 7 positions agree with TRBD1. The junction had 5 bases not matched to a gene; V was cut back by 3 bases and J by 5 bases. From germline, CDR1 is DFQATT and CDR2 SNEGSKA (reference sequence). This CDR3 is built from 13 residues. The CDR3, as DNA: TGCAGTGCTAGGAGGGGGCCTGGAGATACGCAGTATTTT. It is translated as CSARRGPGDTQYF.

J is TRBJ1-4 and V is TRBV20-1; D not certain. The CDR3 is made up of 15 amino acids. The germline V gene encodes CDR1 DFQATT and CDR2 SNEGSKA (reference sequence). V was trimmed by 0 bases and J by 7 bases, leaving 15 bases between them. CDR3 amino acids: CSARDFSSFSEKLFF. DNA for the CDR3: TGCAGTGCTAGAGATTTTAGTAGTTTCAGTGAAAAACTGTTTTTT.

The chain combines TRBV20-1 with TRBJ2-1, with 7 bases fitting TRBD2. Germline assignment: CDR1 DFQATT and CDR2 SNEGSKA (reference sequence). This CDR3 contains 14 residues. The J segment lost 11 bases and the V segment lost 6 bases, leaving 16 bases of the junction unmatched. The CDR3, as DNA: TGCAGTGCCGACGACTCGCTAGCGGTTACGAAGCAGTTCTTC. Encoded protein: CSADDSLAVTKQFF.

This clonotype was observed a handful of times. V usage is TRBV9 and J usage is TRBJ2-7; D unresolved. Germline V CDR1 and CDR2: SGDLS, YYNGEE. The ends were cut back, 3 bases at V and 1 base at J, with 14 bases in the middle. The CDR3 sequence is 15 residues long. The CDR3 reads CASSAETGPSYEQYF. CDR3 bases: TGTGCCAGCAGCGCTGAGACCGGGCCATCCTACGAGCAGTACTTC.

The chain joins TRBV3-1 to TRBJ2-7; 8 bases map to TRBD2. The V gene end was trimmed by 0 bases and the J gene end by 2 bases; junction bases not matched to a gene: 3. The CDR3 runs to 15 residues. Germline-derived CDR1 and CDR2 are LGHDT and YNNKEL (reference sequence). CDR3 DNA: TGTGCCAGCAGCCAAGAGGACGGGGGGGCCTACGAGCAGTACTTC. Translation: CASSQEDGGAYEQYF.

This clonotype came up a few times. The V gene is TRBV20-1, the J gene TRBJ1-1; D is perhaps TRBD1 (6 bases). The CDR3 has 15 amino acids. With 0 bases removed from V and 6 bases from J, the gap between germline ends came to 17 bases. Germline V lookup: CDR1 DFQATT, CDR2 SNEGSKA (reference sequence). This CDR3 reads CSARDGQGPRAEAFF. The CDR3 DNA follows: TGCAGTGCTAGAGATGGGCAGGGGCCTCGCGCTGAAGCTTTCTTT.

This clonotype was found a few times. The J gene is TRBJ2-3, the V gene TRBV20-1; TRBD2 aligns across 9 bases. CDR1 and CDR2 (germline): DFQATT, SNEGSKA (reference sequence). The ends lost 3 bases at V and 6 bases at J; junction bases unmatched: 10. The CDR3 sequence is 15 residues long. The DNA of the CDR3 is TGCAGTGCTAGGGTAATAGCGGGAGCTTTCGATACGCAGTATTTT. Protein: CSARVIAGAFDTQYF.

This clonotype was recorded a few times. Here the CDR3 DNA reads TGCAGTGCCCTAGCAACGGGGAAGTCTATTGGTGAGCAGTACTTC. Translating gives CSALATGKSIGEQYF. This sequence joins TRBV20-1 and TRBJ2-5; tentatively, D is TRBD2 (5 bases). The CDR3 extends over 15 amino acids. CDR1 is DFQATT, CDR2 SNEGSKA, per germline (reference sequence). With 6 bases removed from V and 11 bases from J, the gap between germline ends came to 28 bases.

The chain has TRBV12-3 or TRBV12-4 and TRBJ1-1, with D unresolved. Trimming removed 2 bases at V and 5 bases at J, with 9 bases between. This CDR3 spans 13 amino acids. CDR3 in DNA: TGTGCCAGCAGTTTAAGGGCCCTTACTGAAGCTTTCTTT. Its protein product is CASSLRALTEAFF.

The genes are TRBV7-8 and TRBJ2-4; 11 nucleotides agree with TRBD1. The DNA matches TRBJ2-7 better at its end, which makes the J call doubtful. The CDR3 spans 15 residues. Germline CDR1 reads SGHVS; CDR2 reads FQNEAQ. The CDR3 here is CASSKTGTGGYEQYF. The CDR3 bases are TGTGCCAGCAGCAAGACCGGGACAGGGGGATACGAGCAGTACTTC.

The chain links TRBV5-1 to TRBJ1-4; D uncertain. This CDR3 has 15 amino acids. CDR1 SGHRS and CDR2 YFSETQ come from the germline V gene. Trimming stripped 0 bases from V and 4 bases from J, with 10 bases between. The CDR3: CASSLEQPGNEKLFF. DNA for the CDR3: TGCGCCAGCAGCTTGGAGCAGCCCGGTAATGAAAAACTGTTTTTT.

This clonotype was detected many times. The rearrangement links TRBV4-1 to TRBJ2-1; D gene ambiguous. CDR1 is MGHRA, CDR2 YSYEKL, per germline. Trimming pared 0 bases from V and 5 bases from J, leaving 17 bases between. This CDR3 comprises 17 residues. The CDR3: CASSQDVATGKNNEQFF. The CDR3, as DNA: TGCGCCAGCAGCCAAGATGTCGCCACCGGAAAGAACAATGAGCAGTTCTTC.

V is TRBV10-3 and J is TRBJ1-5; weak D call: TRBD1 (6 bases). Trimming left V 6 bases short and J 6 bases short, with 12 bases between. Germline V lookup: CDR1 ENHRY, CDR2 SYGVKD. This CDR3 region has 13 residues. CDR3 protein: CAISEGVGQPQHF. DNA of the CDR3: TGTGCCATCAGCGAGGGGGTAGGTCAGCCCCAGCATTTT.